The 10 T cell receptor beta chains below were found in one sample sequenced in a study of blood T cell repertoires in COVID-19. Sequencing used immunoSEQ multiplex PCR; TCRdb keeps in-frame clones, though not all of them. The sample holds around 300,000 clones, 88% seen once. The sequenced material came from PBMCs or T cells enriched from blood (not recorded which). Receptors originate from a woman aged 30 to 39 who had recovered from COVID-19.

The chain employs TRBV10-3 and TRBJ2-5, with 7 positions matching TRBD1. The CDR3 loop spans 11 amino acids. Germline CDR1 is ENHRY and CDR2 is SYGVKD. The V gene end was trimmed by 11 bases and the J gene end by 9 bases; junction bases not matched to a gene: 9. The CDR3, as DNA: TGTGCCGTGGGGCAGCAGGGGGCCCAGTACTTC. It translates to CAVGQQGAQYF.

The chain employs TRBV9 and TRBJ1-1; tentatively, D is TRBD1 (5 bases). Germline V CDR1 and CDR2: SGDLS, YYNGEE. Trimming cost V 7 bases and J 4 bases, with 17 bases left between them. The CDR3 runs to 14 residues. The CDR3 coding sequence is TGTGCCAGCGGCGGGGAGGGGAAGGTCACTGAAGCTTTCTTT. The encoded protein is CASGGEGKVTEAFF.

The chain carries TRBV27 and TRBJ1-2; D gene ambiguous. V was cut by 6 bases and J by 8 bases, with 22 bases left in between. CDR3 length: 15 residues. CDR1 MNHEY and CDR2 SMNVEV come from the germline V gene (reference sequence). The CDR3 sequence: CASSSLPLWASGYTF. DNA for the CDR3: TGTGCCAGCAGCTCCCTCCCATTATGGGCTAGCGGCTACACCTTC.

The CDR3, as DNA: TGTGCCAGCAGCGAAACAGATAGCAATCAGCCCCAGCATTTT. This encodes CASSETDSNQPQHF. The chain recombines TRBV9 with TRBJ1-5; unclear D gene. Between the trimmed V and J ends, which lost 3 bases and 0 bases, there was a span of 7 bases. This CDR3 spans 14 amino acids. Germline V gene data show CDR1 as SGDLS and CDR2 as YYNGEE.

This chain connects TRBV30 to TRBJ2-1, with TRBD1 identical over 10 bases. Germline CDR1 GTSNPN, CDR2 SVGIG (reference sequence). With 4 bases clipped from V and 1 base from J, the junction kept 4 bases outside the gene matches. The CDR3 runs 15 residues. The CDR3 DNA follows: TGTGCCTGGAACGGACAGGGGGGGTCCTACAATGAGCAGTTCTTC. Translating gives CAWNGQGGSYNEQFF.

The chain uses TRBV2 and TRBJ1-5; the D gene is possibly TRBD1 (5 bases). The V gene's germline CDR1 is SNHLY and CDR2 FYNNEI. This CDR3 has 16 amino acids. V lost 0 bases, J lost 8 bases, and 17 bases lay in between. The DNA for the CDR3 is TGTGCCAGCAGTGAAGCGCTTCTACGGGGGAGAGAGCCCCAGCATTTT. It is translated as CASSEALLRGREPQHF.

V is TRBV3-1 (or the pseudogene TRBV3-2) and J is TRBJ2-4; 7 bases line up with TRBD2. J was trimmed by 9 bases and V by 4 bases; bases with no gene match: 15. The CDR3 is made up of 16 amino acids. CDR1 and CDR2 from the germline V gene are LGHDT and YNNKEL (reference sequence). The CDR3 loop reads CASSRASGHSQGIQYF. DNA for the CDR3: TGTGCCAGCAGCCGAGCTAGCGGCCATTCCCAAGGCATTCAGTACTTC.

This chain links TRBV6-6 with TRBJ2-3; maybe TRBD2 (7 bases). With 2 bases removed from V and 4 bases from J, the gap between germline ends came to 13 bases. The CDR3 totals 15 residues. CDR1 and CDR2 from the germline V gene are MNHNY and SVGAGI (reference sequence). CDR3 nucleotides: TGTGCCAGCAGTTACCCGGGGGGCCCATCAGATACGCAGTATTTT. Protein: CASSYPGGPSDTQYF.

The chain's CDR3 is CASSLLAVPEQFF. DNA for the CDR3: TGTGCCAGCAGTTTATTAGCGGTCCCTGAGCAGTTCTTC. The rearrangement uses TRBV27 and TRBJ2-1; a weak D match, TRBD2 (6 bases). CDR3 size: 13 residues. Germline-derived CDR1 and CDR2 are MNHEY and SMNVEV (reference sequence). V was clipped by 1 base and J by 9 bases, with 10 bases between them.

The chain combines TRBV18 with TRBJ1-2; 8 nucleotides align to TRBD1. The germline V gene encodes CDR1 KGHSH and CDR2 LQKENI. This CDR3 contains 15 residues. The V and J ends lost 3 bases and 3 bases, in that order; junction bases with no gene match: 6. Here the CDR3 DNA reads TGTGCCAGCTCACCTGGGACAGGAGTAGACTATGGCTACACCTTC. Amino acids: CASSPGTGVDYGYTF.